The rows below give T cell receptor beta chains drawn from one sample of a study of T cells in Graves' hyperthyroidism and ophthalmopathy. TCRdb ran MiXCR on the multiplex PCR reads and lists one entry per CDR3 protein. The sample yields about 500,000 distinct CDR3 sequences, 15% to 20% seen once. Sequencing was carried out using blood. All receptors come from a woman aged 25 to 39 with Graves' ophthalmopathy. Each CDR3 is given with its conserved first and last residue. A D gene is named only where the DNA matches it firmly. Clone size is not always given. Where it is, it says once, few, many or a class for expanded clones.

>TRBV30|TRBD2|few|TRBJ2-5
TGTGCCTGGGGGGACAGCTGGACCGAGTCGGGACTAGCTGCGAAAGAGACCCAGTACTTC
CAWGDSWTESGLAAKETQYF
>TRBV11-2|-|-|TRBJ1-6
TGTGCCAGCAGCCACCCAGGGAGGGCTAATTCACCCCTCCACTTT
CASSHPGRANSPLHF
>TRBV5-6|TRBD2|many|TRBJ2-1
TGTGCCAGCAGCACGGCCCGGGAGGGCCGATACAATGAGCAGTTCTTC
CASSTAREGRYNEQFF
>TRBV28|-|many|TRBJ2-7
TGTGCCACCAAGAGGGGGTACTACGAGCAGTACTTC
CATKRGYYEQYF
>TRBV4-3|-|many|TRBJ1-1
TGCGCCAGCAGCCAGGACTTTAGGAGGGTCGGTGAAGCTTTCTTT
CASSQDFRRVGEAFF
>TRBV5-4|-|many|TRBJ2-3
TGTGCCAGCAGCTGGTGGGCGGCGGCAGATACGCAGTATTTT
CASSWWAAADTQYF
>TRBV7-2|-|-|TRBJ2-2
TGTGCCAGCAGCTTAGGCAGCGTGGCCGGGGAGCTGTTTTTT
CASSLGSVAGELFF
>TRBV5-1|TRBD2|many|TRBJ2-1
TGCGCCAGCAGCTTGGAGGCTAGCGGGAGTCAGATTCACGGCAATGAGCAGTTCTTC
CASSLEASGSQIHGNEQFF
>TRBV7-3|-|-|TRBJ2-7
TGTGCCAGCAGCCCCCGGACGGCGGCCCCCTACTACGAGCAGTACTTC
CASSPRTAAPYYEQYF
>TRBV19|TRBD2|-|TRBJ2-7
TGTGCCAGTAGTTCCCGGGACTACCTCTACGGGCAGTACTTC
CASSSRDYLYGQYF
>TRBV6-1|-|few|TRBJ2-1
TGTGCCAGTTCGGTAGGGTATTACAATGAGCAGTTCTTC
CASSVGYYNEQFF
>TRBV20-1|TRBD1|many|TRBJ1-1
TGCAGTGCCAGACAGGGGGGTTCGCCTGAAGCTTTCTTT
CSARQGGSPEAFF
>TRBV13|-|many|TRBJ2-7
TGTGCCAGCAGCTTCAGGGGTAGCTACGAGCAGTACTTC
CASSFRGSYEQYF
>TRBV7-9|-|-|TRBJ2-1
TGTGCCAGCAACAAGAACAATGAGCAGTTCTTC
CASNKNNEQFF
>TRBV12-3/TRBV12-4|-|many|TRBJ2-5
TGTGCCAGCAGTTTAGATGTGGAGACCCAGTACTTC
CASSLDVETQYF
>TRBV2|-|many|TRBJ2-1
TGTGCCAGCAGTCTATCTAGCGTCCTGACCTACAATGAGCAGTTCTTC
CASSLSSVLTYNEQFF
>TRBV10-3|-|many|TRBJ1-3
TGTGCCATCAGTGAGGGGCTGGTTTCCTCTGGAAACACCATATATTTT
CAISEGLVSSGNTIYF
>TRBV5-1|-|few|TRBJ1-5
TGCGCCAGCAGCTTGGGGGCTCTTGGGGATCAGCCCCAGCATTTT
CASSLGALGDQPQHF
>TRBV11-2|TRBD1|many|TRBJ2-5
TGTGCCAGCAGCCCACCGGGGACAGACCAAGAGACCCAGTACTTC
CASSPPGTDQETQYF
>TRBV12-3/TRBV12-4|-|few|TRBJ2-5
TGTGCCAGCAGTTTTAGGAGGGGGAGTGCGTACTTC
CASSFRRGSAYF
>TRBV5-1|TRBD1|many|TRBJ1-1
TGCGCCAGCAGCTTGGCCGGGACAGGCGTCTATTCTGAAGCTTTCTTT
CASSLAGTGVYSEAFF
>TRBV5-1|TRBD1|many|TRBJ1-1
TGCGCCACCTCCGGGACAGGGAACACTGAAGCTTTCTTT
CATSGTGNTEAFF
>TRBV6-1|TRBD2|many|TRBJ2-1
TGTGCCAGCACCTCCCAACGGCTAGCGGGAGTCATATTCCTCTCTAGCAATGAGCAGTTCTTC
CASTSQRLAGVIFLSSNEQFF
>TRBV2|-|many|TRBJ1-1
TGTGCCAGCACCCCGTCAGGGTCGGGCACTGAAGCTTTCTTT
CASTPSGSGTEAFF
>TRBV29-1|TRBD2|many|TRBJ2-7
TGCAGCGTTGGAAGTAGCGGGACCACCTACGAGCAGTACTTC
CSVGSSGTTYEQYF
>TRBV6-2/TRBV6-3|TRBD2|-|TRBJ2-5
TGTGCCAGCAGTTTCCTGACTAGCGGGTTCACCCTACAAGAGACCCAGTACTTC
CASSFLTSGFTLQETQYF
>TRBV7-2|-|many|TRBJ2-7
TGTGCCAGCAGCTTAGGTCGCAGCGGACGAACCCTCGCCGAGCAGTACTTC
CASSLGRSGRTLAEQYF
>TRBV2|-|many|TRBJ2-1
TGTGCCAGCAGTGTTGCGTACCCTAACGATGAGCAGTTCTTC
CASSVAYPNDEQFF
>TRBV7-9|-|many|TRBJ2-7
TGTGCCAGTCAGGGAGGCTACGAGCAGTACTTC
CASQGGYEQYF
>TRBV19|-|-|TRBJ2-3
TGTGCCAGTAGTAACCCTCGACAGGGCACAGATACGCAGTATTTT
CASSNPRQGTDTQYF
>TRBV19|-|-|TRBJ2-7
TGTGCCAGTAGTATAGGAAGGCTAACCTACGAGCAGTACTTC
CASSIGRLTYEQYF
>TRBV28|-|many|TRBJ2-3
TGTGCCAGCAGGGGGGTAGGGGGCACAGATACGCAGTATTTT
CASRGVGGTDTQYF
>TRBV7-3|-|many|TRBJ2-3
TGTGCCAGCAGCTCAGGACAAGCAGGCACAGATACGCAGTATTTT
CASSSGQAGTDTQYF
>TRBV11-2|TRBD1|few|TRBJ1-2
TGTGCCAGCAGCTCCGCGCAGGGGGTGCACTATGGCTACACCTTC
CASSSAQGVHYGYTF
>TRBV5-1|TRBD2|-|TRBJ2-1
TGCGCCAGCAGCTTGGTACCGGCGGGAGGGCCAGATGGGCAGTTCTTC
CASSLVPAGGPDGQFF
>TRBV30|-|few|TRBJ2-7
TGTGCCTGGAGCCGAGACAGTTTTGCCTACGAGCAGTACTTC
CAWSRDSFAYEQYF
>TRBV4-1|-|few|TRBJ1-5
TGCGCCAGCAGCCAAGATCTGGGGGGCAGAAGCAATCAGCCCCAGCATTTT
CASSQDLGGRSNQPQHF
>TRBV3-1|-|many|TRBJ1-1
TGTGCCAGCAGCCAAGATCAAGTGAACACTGAAGCTTTCTTT
CASSQDQVNTEAFF
>TRBV7-3|-|-|TRBJ2-1
TGTGCCAGCAGCTTAACACGAGAGAATGAGCAGTTCTTC
CASSLTRENEQFF
>TRBV4-3|-|-|TRBJ2-3
TGCGCCAGCAGCCAAGCTAGCACTCTCACAGATACGCAGTATTTT
CASSQASTLTDTQYF
>TRBV20-1|TRBD1|many|TRBJ2-2
TGCAGTGCTATCCCGACAGGGTCGATCAGGGAGCTGTTTTTT
CSAIPTGSIRELFF
>TRBV12-3/TRBV12-4|-|many|TRBJ2-7
TGTGCCAGCAGTTTAGGTCCGGTCTCCTACGAGCAGTACTTC
CASSLGPVSYEQYF
>TRBV12-3/TRBV12-4|-|many|TRBJ1-5
TGTGCCAGCACTTTATCGGTAAATCAGCCCCAGCATTTT
CASTLSVNQPQHF
>TRBV6-2/TRBV6-3|-|many|TRBJ1-1
TGTGCCAGCAGTAAGACAGAGAACACTGAAGCTTTCTTT
CASSKTENTEAFF
>TRBV5-1|-|few|TRBJ2-3
TGTGCCAGCAGCTCGGGTCCACTCATAACAGATACGCAGTATTTT
CASSSGPLITDTQYF
>TRBV7-8|-|few|TRBJ2-7
TGTGCCAGCAGCCCAGGAGGAGGGTTAATACCCTACGAGCAGTACTTC
CASSPGGGLIPYEQYF
>TRBV6-5|-|few|TRBJ1-6
TGTGCCAGCGCCAGAGTTGGATCACCCCTCCACTTT
CASARVGSPLHF
>TRBV25-1|-|-|TRBJ2-3
TGTGCCAGCAGAAGACCAGGCACAGATACGCAGTATTTT
CASRRPGTDTQYF
>TRBV28|TRBD1|many|TRBJ2-3
TGTGCCAGCAGTCCCGACAGGGTTGATACGCAGTATTTT
CASSPDRVDTQYF
>TRBV13|-|-|TRBJ1-4
TGTGCCAGCAGCCGACAGGAGTATAATGAAAAACCGTTTTTT
CASSRQEYNEKPFF
>TRBV27|-|many|TRBJ1-2
TGTGCCAGCCGATCCGGCCGGCCTCCAAGAGGCTACACCTTC
CASRSGRPPRGYTF
>TRBV7-8|-|few|TRBJ2-2
TGTGCCAGCAGATCTATAGCGAGAGCGAACACCGGGGAGCTGTTTTTT
CASRSIARANTGELFF
>TRBV6-1|-|few|TRBJ2-2
TGTGCCGGCACGGCGGGCGGGGAGCTGTTTTTT
CAGTAGGELFF
>TRBV27|-|few|TRBJ2-3
TGTGCCAGCAGCCAGACGGTTGGGGCGCTTACAGATACGCAGTATTTT
CASSQTVGALTDTQYF